This T cell receptor beta chain emerged from a study of cytomegalovirus exposure and HLA in healthy donors. The V gene end was trimmed by 4 bases and the J gene end by 3 bases; junction bases not matched to a gene: 7. The CDR3 runs 15 residues. Germline V gene data show CDR1 as SGHTA and CDR2 as FQGTGA. PCR amplification relied on 60 Vbeta primers (plus 13 Jbeta primers). Profiling relied on immunoSEQ multiplex PCR, and the TCRdb table lists in-frame clones only, not all of them. The sample has about 160,000 clones; roughly 77% are singletons. Sequences were obtained from PBMCs. The clonotype comes from a man in his fifties or sixties in good health and CMV-seropositive. This chain links TRBV7-3 with TRBJ2-3; TRBD2 matches 7 bases. Written as DNA, the CDR3 is TGTGCCAGCAGCTCGACTAGCCACCGTACAGATACGCAGTATTTT. It is translated as CASSSTSHRTDTQYF.